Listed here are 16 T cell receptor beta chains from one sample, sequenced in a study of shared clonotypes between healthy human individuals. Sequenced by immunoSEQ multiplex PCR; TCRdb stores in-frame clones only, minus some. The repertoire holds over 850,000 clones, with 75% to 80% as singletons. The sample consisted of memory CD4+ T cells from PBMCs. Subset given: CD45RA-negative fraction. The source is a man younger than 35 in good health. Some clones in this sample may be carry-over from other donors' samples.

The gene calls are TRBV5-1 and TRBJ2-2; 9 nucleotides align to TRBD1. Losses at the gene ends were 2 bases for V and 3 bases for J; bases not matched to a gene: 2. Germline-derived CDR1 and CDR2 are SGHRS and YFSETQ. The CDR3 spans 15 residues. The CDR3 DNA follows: TGCGCCAGCAGCTTTGGGGACAGGGACACCGGGGAGCTGTTTTTT. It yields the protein CASSFGDRDTGELFF. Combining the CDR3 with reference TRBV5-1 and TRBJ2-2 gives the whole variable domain KAGVTQTPRYLIKTRGQQVTLSCSPISGHRSVSWYQQTPGQGLQFLFEYFSETQRNKGNFPGRFSGRQFSNSRSEMNVSTLELGDSALYLCASSFGDRDTGELFFGEGSRLTVL.

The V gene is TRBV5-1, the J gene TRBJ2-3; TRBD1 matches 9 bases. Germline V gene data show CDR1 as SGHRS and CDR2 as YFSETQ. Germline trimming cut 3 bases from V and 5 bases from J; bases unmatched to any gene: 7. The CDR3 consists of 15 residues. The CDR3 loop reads CASSSRDRVLDTQYF. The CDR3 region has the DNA TGCGCCAGCAGCTCCCGGGACAGGGTCCTAGATACGCAGTATTTT.

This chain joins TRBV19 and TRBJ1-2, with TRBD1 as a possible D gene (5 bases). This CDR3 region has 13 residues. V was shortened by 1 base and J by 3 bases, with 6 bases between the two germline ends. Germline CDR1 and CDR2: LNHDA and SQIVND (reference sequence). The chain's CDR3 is CASSIAGYYGYTF. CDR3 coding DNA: TGTGCCAGTAGTATAGCAGGGTACTATGGCTACACCTTC.

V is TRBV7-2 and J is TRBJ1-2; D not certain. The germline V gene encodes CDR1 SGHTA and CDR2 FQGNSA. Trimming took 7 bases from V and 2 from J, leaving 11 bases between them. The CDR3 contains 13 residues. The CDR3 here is CASTGPGNYGYTF. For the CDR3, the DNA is TGTGCCAGCACCGGACCCGGAAACTATGGCTACACCTTC.

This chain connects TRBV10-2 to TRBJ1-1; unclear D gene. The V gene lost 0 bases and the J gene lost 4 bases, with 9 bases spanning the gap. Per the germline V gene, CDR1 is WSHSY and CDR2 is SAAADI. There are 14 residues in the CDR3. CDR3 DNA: TGCGCCAGCAGTGAGTCGCTCGTGAGCACTGAAGCTTTCTTT. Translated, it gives CASSESLVSTEAFF.

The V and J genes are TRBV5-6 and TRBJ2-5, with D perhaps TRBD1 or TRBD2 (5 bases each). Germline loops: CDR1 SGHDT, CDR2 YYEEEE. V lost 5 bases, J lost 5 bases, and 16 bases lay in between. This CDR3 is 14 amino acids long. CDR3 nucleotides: TGTGCCAGCAGACCGGGACCCACGGAGGAGACCCAGTACTTC. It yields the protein CASRPGPTEETQYF.

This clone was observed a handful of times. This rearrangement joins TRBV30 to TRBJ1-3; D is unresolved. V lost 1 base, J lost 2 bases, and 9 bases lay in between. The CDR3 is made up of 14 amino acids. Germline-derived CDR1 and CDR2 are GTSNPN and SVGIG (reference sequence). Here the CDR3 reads CAWSGTFAGNTIYF. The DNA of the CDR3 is TGTGCCTGGAGTGGGACCTTCGCTGGAAACACCATATATTTT.

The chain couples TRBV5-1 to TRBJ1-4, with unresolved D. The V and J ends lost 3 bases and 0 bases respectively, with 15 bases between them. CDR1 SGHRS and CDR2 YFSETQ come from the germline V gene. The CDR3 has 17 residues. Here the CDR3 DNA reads TGCGCCAGCAGCTCCCGAACCACAAGTACAACTAATGAAAAACTGTTTTTT. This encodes CASSSRTTSTTNEKLFF.

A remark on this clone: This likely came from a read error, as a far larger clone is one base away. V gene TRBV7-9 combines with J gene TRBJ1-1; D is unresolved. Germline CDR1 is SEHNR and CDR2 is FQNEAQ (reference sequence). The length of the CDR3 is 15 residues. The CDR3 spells CVSSLARTGNTEAFF. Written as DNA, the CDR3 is TGTGTCAGCAGCTTAGCCAGGACGGGGAACACTGAAGCTTTCTTT.

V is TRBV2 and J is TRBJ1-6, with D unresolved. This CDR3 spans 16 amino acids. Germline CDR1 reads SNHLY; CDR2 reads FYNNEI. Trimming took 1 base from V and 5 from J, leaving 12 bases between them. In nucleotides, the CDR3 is TGTGCCAGCAGTGAAGATGCTGCCGCGAATAATTCACCCCTCCACTTT. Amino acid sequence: CASSEDAAANNSPLHF.

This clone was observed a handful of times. In nucleotides, the CDR3 is TGTGCCAGCAGCCTCCGGGCAGATCTCTCTGGAAACACCATATATTTT. It specifies CASSLRADLSGNTIYF. The gene calls are TRBV5-6 and TRBJ1-3; no firm D call. Trimming removed 4 bases at V and 0 bases at J, with 14 bases between. The CDR3 spans 16 residues. Germline V lookup: CDR1 SGHDT, CDR2 YYEEEE.

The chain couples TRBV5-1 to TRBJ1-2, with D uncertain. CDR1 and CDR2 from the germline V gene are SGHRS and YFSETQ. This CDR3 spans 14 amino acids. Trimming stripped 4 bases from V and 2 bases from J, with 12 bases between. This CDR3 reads CASSPNSGNYGYTF. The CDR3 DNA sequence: TGCGCCAGCAGCCCTAATAGTGGAAACTATGGCTACACCTTC.

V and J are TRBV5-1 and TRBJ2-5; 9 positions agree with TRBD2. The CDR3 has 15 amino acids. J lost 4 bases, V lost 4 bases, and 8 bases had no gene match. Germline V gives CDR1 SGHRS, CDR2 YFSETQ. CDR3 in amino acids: CASSPMTSGLETQYF. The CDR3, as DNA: TGCGCCAGCAGCCCCATGACTAGCGGTCTAGAGACCCAGTACTTC. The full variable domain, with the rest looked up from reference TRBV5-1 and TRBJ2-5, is KAGVTQTPRYLIKTRGQQVTLSCSPISGHRSVSWYQQTPGQGLQFLFEYFSETQRNKGNFPGRFSGRQFSNSRSEMNVSTLELGDSALYLCASSPMTSGLETQYFGPGTRLLVL.

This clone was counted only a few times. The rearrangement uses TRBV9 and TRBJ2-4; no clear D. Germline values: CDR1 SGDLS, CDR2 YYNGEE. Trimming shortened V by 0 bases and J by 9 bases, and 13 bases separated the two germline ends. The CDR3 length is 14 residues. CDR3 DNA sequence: TGTGCCAGCAGCGTAGAGGCGACCCCTATCATTCAGTACTTC. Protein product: CASSVEATPIIQYF.

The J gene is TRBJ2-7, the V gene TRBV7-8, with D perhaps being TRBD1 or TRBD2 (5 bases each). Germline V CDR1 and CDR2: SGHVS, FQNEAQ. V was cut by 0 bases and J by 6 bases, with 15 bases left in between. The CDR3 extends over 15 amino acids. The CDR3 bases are TGTGCCAGCAGCTTAGCTAACCGGGGCACAGGCGAGCAGTACTTC. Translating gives CASSLANRGTGEQYF.

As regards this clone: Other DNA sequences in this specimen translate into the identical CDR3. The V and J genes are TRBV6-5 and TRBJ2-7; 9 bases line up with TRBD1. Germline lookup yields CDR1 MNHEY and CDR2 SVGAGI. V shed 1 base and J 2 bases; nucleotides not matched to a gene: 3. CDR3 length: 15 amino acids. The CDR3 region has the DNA TGTGCCAGCAGTTACTTGGACAGGGGTCCCTACGAGCAGTACTTC. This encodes CASSYLDRGPYEQYF.